This T cell receptor (beta chain) is from a study of blood T cell repertoires in COVID-19. Study-wide context: Italy, Spain and the United States were the sources of the convalescent and acute COVID-19 samples. PBMCs, B-cell-depleted T cells, or T cells were the source of the cDNA or gDNA that made up the material.

V was pared by 2 bases and J by 3 bases, with 7 bases between. This CDR3 region has 13 residues. Original handling: The assay estimated nucleated cells by amplifying reference gene primers. Produced via immunoSEQ multiplex PCR; TCRdb's table is partial and in-frame only. V and J calls and clone size come straight from that table; D and trimming were deduced from the DNA. Of some 140,000 clones listed, roughly 84% are singletons. Seattle cases were enrolled at active infection and followed longitudinally. The sequenced material came from peripheral blood. This chain joins TRBV12-3 or TRBV12-4 and TRBJ1-1; D gene unclear. The clonotype originates from a man in his sixties with COVID-19, enrolled during active disease. CDR3 sequence (DNA): TGTGCCAGCAGTTTACTAGGATACACTGAAGCTTTCTTT. Translation: CASSLLGYTEAFF.